This entry lists 30 T cell receptor beta chains sequenced from one sample in a study of T cell repertoires in cytomegalovirus infection. Via MiXCR, TCRdb re-called the reads, giving one row per CDR3 protein. The sample carries about 450,000 distinct CDR3 sequences, approximately 31% recorded once. Material: PBMCs. The source is a human donor in good health (CMV status not recorded). Some clones in this sample may be carry-over from other donors' samples.

The CDR3 nucleotides are TGCGCCAGCAGTGGGAGGGTGAGCGGAAACACCATATATTTT. As protein: CASSGRVSGNTIYF. The genes are TRBV10-2 and TRBJ1-3; D is unresolved. V dropped 4 bases and J dropped 4 bases, with 11 bases sitting between them. Germline V gives CDR1 WSHSY, CDR2 SAAADI. The CDR3 consists of 14 residues.

This clonotype has only a few counts. This rearrangement joins TRBV27 to TRBJ1-6; D gene ambiguous. Germline CDR1 and CDR2: MNHEY and SMNVEV (reference sequence). Trimming took 5 bases from V and 9 from J, leaving 14 bases between them. CDR3 length equals 14 residues. The CDR3 coding sequence is TGTGCCAGCAGTCAAACCTCGTTGGGTTCACCCCTCCACTTT. Encoded protein: CASSQTSLGSPLHF.

This clonotype has ten or more counts. The chain employs TRBV7-8 and TRBJ2-2, with a weak D call TRBD1 (6 bases). The CDR3 runs 14 residues. The germline V gene has CDR1 SGHVS and CDR2 FQNEAQ. The germline V and J ends were trimmed by 5 bases and 6 bases, with 13 bases remaining between them. The CDR3 DNA is TGTGCCAGCAGCGTAACAGGGTTTCCCGGGGAGCTGTTTTTT. Its translation: CASSVTGFPGELFF.

About this clonotype: Without the conserved terminal phenylalanine or tryptophan, this CDR3 likely stems from a read error. This chain links TRBV24-1 with TRBJ2-4; 9 bases are shared with TRBD1. V lost 10 bases and J lost 3; bases outside the gene matches: 3. The CDR3 is 13 residues long. Germline V gene sequence: CDR1 KGHDR, CDR2 SFDVKD. CDR3 in DNA: TGTGCCACTAAGACAGGGGGCAAAAACATTCAGTACCTC. The encoded protein is CATKTGGKNIQYL.

This clonotype has a handful of counts. The chain joins TRBV3-1 to TRBJ2-7, with unresolved D. The V gene lost 0 bases and the J gene lost 0 bases, with 12 bases spanning the gap. The CDR3 has 16 amino acids. Germline assignment: CDR1 LGHDT and CDR2 YNNKEL (reference sequence). CDR3 nucleotides: TGTGCCAGCAGCCAAGATTCAGGAGTCAGCTCCTACGAGCAGTACTTC. This sequence encodes CASSQDSGVSSYEQYF.

The chain carries TRBV7-3 and TRBJ2-5; 7 bases align to TRBD2. V was pared by 5 bases and J by 6 bases, with 6 bases of the junction left unmatched. Per germline, CDR1 SGHTA and CDR2 FQGTGA. The CDR3 contains 13 residues. For the CDR3, the DNA is TGTGCCAGCAGCGTCGGGGGGTTGAAGACCCAGTACTTC. Its protein product is CASSVGGLKTQYF.

The chain recombines TRBV19 with TRBJ1-5; D is uncertain. The CDR3 totals 17 residues. V dropped 1 base and J dropped 0 bases, with 13 bases sitting between them. Per germline, CDR1 LNHDA and CDR2 SQIVND (reference sequence). Here the CDR3 DNA reads TGTGCCAGTAGTATAGCGGGTATGCAATTTAGCAATCAGCCCCAGCATTTT. It yields the protein CASSIAGMQFSNQPQHF.

This clonotype was observed a few times. V gene TRBV6-1 combines with J gene TRBJ2-7, with TRBD1 matching over 8 bases. The CDR3 is 13 residues long. Trimming removed 10 bases from V and 3 bases from J; junction bases left unmatched: 8. Germline V gene data show CDR1 as MNHNS and CDR2 as SASEGT. This CDR3 reads CAIRGQGDYEQYF. The CDR3 DNA is TGTGCCATCCGCGGACAGGGAGACTACGAGCAGTACTTC.

J is TRBJ1-1 and V is TRBV7-2; 9 bases are a match to TRBD1. V dropped 5 bases and J dropped 8; count of bases not matched to a gene: 3. Germline CDR1 reads SGHTA; CDR2 reads FQGNSA. The length of the CDR3 is 12 residues. Here the CDR3 reads CASSGQGREAFF. The CDR3 DNA reads TGTGCCAGCAGCGGACAGGGGCGGGAAGCTTTCTTT. The whole variable domain, remainder taken from reference TRBV7-2 and TRBJ1-1, is GAGVSQSPSNKVTEKGKDVELRCDPISGHTALYWYRQSLGQGLEFLIYFQGNSAPDKSGLPSDRFSAERTGGSVSTLTIQRTQQEDSAVYLCASSGQGREAFFGQGTRLTVV.

This clonotype was counted between two and nine times. In nucleotides, the CDR3 is TGTGCCACCAGCAGAGATCGGGGGGCCCGAAACGTTAAAGGGAGAGGGGCCAACGTCCTGACTTTC. Protein product: CATSRDRGARNVKGRGANVLTF. The chain recombines TRBV15 with TRBJ2-6; D perhaps matches TRBD2 (7 bases). Germline V CDR1 and CDR2: LNHNV, YYDKDF (reference sequence). This CDR3 contains 22 residues. V lost 0 bases and J 4 bases, leaving 28 bases between the germline ends.

Regarding this clonotype: The CDR3 ends on some other residue instead of the conserved phenylalanine or tryptophan, so this is likely a read error. The limits of the CDR3 on the DNA are not certain, so only TCRdb's listed CDR3 is given. The chain is built from TRBV6-5 and TRBJ2-1; the table's D call TRBD2 went unverified against the DNA. CDR1 is MNHEY, CDR2 SVGAGI, per germline. Including both end residues, the CDR3 is 14 amino acids long. This chain's CDR3 is CASSYKRGDNEQLL.

In regard to this clonotype: A much larger clone is a single base away; this may be a read error. The chain uses TRBV7-6 and TRBJ1-1; D unclear. This CDR3 contains 15 residues. Germline CDR1 reads SGHVS; CDR2 reads FNYEAQ. The V end lost 4 bases, the J end lost 0 bases, and 12 bases lay between the germline ends. The CDR3 nucleotides read TGTGCCAGCAGCTCCGACATAAACTTGAACACTGAAGCTTTCTTT. This gives the protein CASSSDINLNTEAFF.

The J gene is TRBJ2-3, the V gene TRBV5-5, with D unclear. CDR3 length: 12 amino acids. In germline, CDR1 is SGHKS, CDR2 YYEKEE (reference sequence). V shed 3 bases and J shed 6 bases, with 8 bases lying between them. CDR3 nucleotide sequence: TGTGCCAGCAGCTCAAGAGGCGATACGCAGTATTTT. It translates to CASSSRGDTQYF.

The sample holds a few counts of this clonotype. The chain uses TRBV27 and TRBJ2-7, with TRBD1 matching over 9 bases. This CDR3 is 14 amino acids long. Germline V gene lookup returns CDR1 MNHEY and CDR2 SMNVEV (reference sequence). V lost 3 bases, J lost 6 bases, and 6 bases stayed unmatched. For the CDR3, the DNA is TGTGCCAGCAGTTTTGGACAGGGGTTCGGCGAGCAGTACTTC. It codes for CASSFGQGFGEQYF.

Concerning this clonotype: At one end the junction does not follow the germline gene, possibly because of a read error. The chain carries TRBV11-3 and TRBJ2-7; D gene uncertain. The CDR3 totals 11 residues. CDR1 SGHNT and CDR2 YENEEA come from the germline V gene. CDR3 sequence (DNA): TGTGCCAGCAGCCTTTCCTACGAGCATTACTTC. This sequence encodes CASSLSYEHYF.

Details on this clonotype: This could be a read error, since a much larger clone is one nucleotide away. The J gene is TRBJ2-7, the V gene TRBV7-8, with TRBD1 identical over 7 bases. The CDR3 spans 14 residues. After removal of 5 bases from V and 2 bases from J, the junction contained 6 bases not matched to a gene. Germline-derived CDR1 and CDR2 are SGHVS and FQNEAQ. CDR3 DNA sequence: TGTGCCAGCAGCGTAGAAGGGGGCCCCTACGAGCAGTACTTC. Translating it yields CASSVEGGPYEQYF. The full variable domain, in which reference TRBV7-8 and TRBJ2-7 provide the parts outside the CDR3, is GAGVSQSPRYKVAKRGQDVALRCDPISGHVSLFWYQQALGQGPEFLTYFQNEAQLDKSGLPSDRFFAERPEGSVSTLKIQRTQQEDSAVYLCASSVEGGPYEQYFGPGTRLTVT.

V usage is TRBV4-2 and J usage is TRBJ2-1, with TRBD2 as a possible D gene (6 bases). The CDR3 totals 13 residues. Trimming took 10 bases from V and 8 from J, leaving 18 bases between them. In germline, CDR1 is LGHNA, CDR2 YNFKEQ. CDR3 DNA sequence: TGTGCCACATCCCCGGGGGACGGGGATGAGCAGTTCTTC. This encodes CATSPGDGDEQFF.

The chain uses TRBV9 and TRBJ2-1; 11 bases map to TRBD1. This CDR3 has 15 amino acids. Germline V gives CDR1 SGDLS, CDR2 YYNGEE. The ends lost 3 bases at V and 6 bases at J; junction bases unmatched: 5. The CDR3: CASSAPGTGGNEQFF. CDR3 DNA sequence: TGTGCCAGCAGCGCCCCCGGGACAGGGGGCAATGAGCAGTTCTTC.

The chain uses TRBV9 and TRBJ2-7; D gene ambiguous. Germline V gene lookup returns CDR1 SGDLS and CDR2 YYNGEE. The CDR3 is made up of 15 amino acids. V dropped 4 bases and J dropped 2 bases, with 16 bases sitting between them. CDR3 sequence: CASSPALGLTYEQYF. DNA of the CDR3: TGTGCCAGCAGCCCCGCCCTGGGTCTAACCTACGAGCAGTACTTC. The complete variable domain, with remaining parts taken from reference TRBV9 and TRBJ2-7, reads DSGVTQTPKHLITATGQRVTLRCSPRSGDLSVYWYQQSLDQGLQFLIQYYNGEERAKGNILERFSAQQFPDLHSELNLSSLELGDSALYFCASSPALGLTYEQYFGPGTRLTVT.

The chain links TRBV29-1 to TRBJ2-7; D gene ambiguous. CDR1 is SQVTM and CDR2 is ANQGSEA in the germline V gene. Trimming took 4 bases from V and 9 from J, leaving 16 bases between them. The CDR3 totals 12 residues. CDR3 in DNA: TGCAGCGTTGTGATCGGAGACTGGCGGCAGTACTTC. Its protein product is CSVVIGDWRQYF.

This rearrangement joins TRBV2 to TRBJ2-1; TRBD1 matches at 12 bases. This CDR3 spans 15 amino acids. CDR1 is SNHLY, CDR2 FYNNEI, per germline. V lost 6 bases, J lost 2 bases, and 2 bases stayed unmatched. CDR3 sequence: CASRGQGAAYNEQFF. CDR3 nucleotides: TGTGCCAGCAGGGGACAGGGGGCTGCCTACAATGAGCAGTTCTTC. Drawing the rest from reference TRBV2 and TRBJ2-1, the complete variable domain is EPEVTQTPSHQVTQMGQEVILRCVPISNHLYFYWYRQILGQKVEFLVSFYNNEISEKSEIFDDQFSVERPDGSNFTLKIRSTKLEDSAMYFCASRGQGAAYNEQFFGPGTRLTVL.

J is TRBJ1-1 and V is TRBV19; maybe TRBD1 (5 bases). Germline V gene data show CDR1 as LNHDA and CDR2 as SQIVND (reference sequence). The CDR3 is 16 amino acids. The ends were cut back, 7 bases at V and 1 base at J, with 19 bases in the middle. CDR3 sequence (DNA): TGTGCCAGTACCCGTTTTTCCGGGGGGACGAACACTGAAGCTTTCTTT. Translated: CASTRFSGGTNTEAFF. Combining the CDR3 with reference TRBV19 and TRBJ1-1 gives the whole variable domain DGGITQSPKYLFRKEGQNVTLSCEQNLNHDAMYWYRQDPGQGLRLIYYSQIVNDFQKGDIAEGYSVSREKKESFPLTVTSAQKNPTAFYLCASTRFSGGTNTEAFFGQGTRLTVV.

This clonotype was counted only a few times. This chain joins TRBV6-1 and TRBJ1-2; TRBD1 might be the D (5 bases). The germline V gene encodes CDR1 MNHNS and CDR2 SASEGT. The CDR3 consists of 13 residues. V was cut by 8 bases and J by 3 bases, with 13 bases left in between. The CDR3 region has the DNA TGTGCCAGCTCGGTGGACATGTACTATGGCTACACCTTC. Its protein product is CASSVDMYYGYTF.

This clonotype was found a few times. The V and J genes are TRBV20-1 and TRBJ2-1; 8 bases fit TRBD2. With V trimmed by 3 bases and J by 0 bases, 7 bases remained unmatched. Germline values: CDR1 DFQATT, CDR2 SNEGSKA (reference sequence). This CDR3 comprises 16 residues. DNA for the CDR3: TGCAGTGCTAGTCGGGGGGGCCTTAGCTCCTACAATGAGCAGTTCTTC. Amino acid sequence: CSASRGGLSSYNEQFF.

This rearrangement joins TRBV6-1 to TRBJ1-2, with TRBD1 identical over 12 bases. Germline V gives CDR1 MNHNS, CDR2 SASEGT. V dropped 5 bases and J dropped 5; count of bases not matched to a gene: 6. The length of the CDR3 is 15 residues. The CDR3 DNA sequence: TGTGCCAGCAGTCCCGGGACAGGGGGCCGGTATGGCTACACCTTC. Translating it yields CASSPGTGGRYGYTF.

This clonotype was seen only a few times. This chain uses TRBV6-2 or TRBV6-3 with TRBJ1-5, with 8 bases that match TRBD1. Losses at the gene ends were 5 bases for V and 0 bases for J; bases not matched to a gene: 9. The CDR3 runs to 17 residues. From germline, CDR1 is MNHEY and CDR2 SVGEGT. The CDR3, as DNA: TGTGCCAGCAGTCACAACCGGGACAGGTATAGCAATCAGCCCCAGCATTTT. It codes for CASSHNRDRYSNQPQHF.

This clonotype occurred a few times. The chain carries TRBV28 and TRBJ1-5; D not certain. This CDR3 region has 16 residues. V was clipped by 3 bases and J by 3 bases, with 15 bases between them. Germline loops: CDR1 MDHEN, CDR2 SYDVKM. The CDR3 DNA reads TGTGCCAGCAGTTTTTATTCGGCGGGCTCCAATCAGCCCCAGCATTTT. This sequence encodes CASSFYSAGSNQPQHF.

The sample holds many counts of this clonotype. The chain carries TRBV7-2 and TRBJ2-5; 9 bases match TRBD1. This CDR3 comprises 15 residues. V lost 3 bases and J lost 7; bases outside the gene matches: 9. Per germline, CDR1 SGHTA and CDR2 FQGNSA. The CDR3: CASSLTQGARGTQYF. As DNA, the CDR3 is TGTGCCAGCAGCTTGACACAGGGGGCAAGAGGGACCCAGTACTTC.

The gene calls are TRBV6-1 and TRBJ1-1, with 8 bases matching TRBD1. Trimming removed 5 bases from V and 0 bases from J; junction bases left unmatched: 17. The CDR3 extends over 19 amino acids. CDR1 and CDR2 from the germline V gene are MNHNS and SASEGT. DNA for the CDR3: TGTGCCAGCAGTTCTAACGAAAGGACAGGGCAAAGGGTGAACACTGAAGCTTTCTTT. Its translation: CASSSNERTGQRVNTEAFF.

The genes are TRBV24-1 and TRBJ2-3; TRBD2 aligns across 12 bases. CDR3 size: 18 residues. With 7 bases clipped from V and 4 bases from J, the junction kept 14 bases outside the gene matches. Germline V gives CDR1 KGHDR, CDR2 SFDVKD. The CDR3 DNA is TGTGCCACCAGCCCTTCTAGCGGGGGGGCCGGGTGGTCAGATACGCAGTATTTT. Translating gives CATSPSSGGAGWSDTQYF.